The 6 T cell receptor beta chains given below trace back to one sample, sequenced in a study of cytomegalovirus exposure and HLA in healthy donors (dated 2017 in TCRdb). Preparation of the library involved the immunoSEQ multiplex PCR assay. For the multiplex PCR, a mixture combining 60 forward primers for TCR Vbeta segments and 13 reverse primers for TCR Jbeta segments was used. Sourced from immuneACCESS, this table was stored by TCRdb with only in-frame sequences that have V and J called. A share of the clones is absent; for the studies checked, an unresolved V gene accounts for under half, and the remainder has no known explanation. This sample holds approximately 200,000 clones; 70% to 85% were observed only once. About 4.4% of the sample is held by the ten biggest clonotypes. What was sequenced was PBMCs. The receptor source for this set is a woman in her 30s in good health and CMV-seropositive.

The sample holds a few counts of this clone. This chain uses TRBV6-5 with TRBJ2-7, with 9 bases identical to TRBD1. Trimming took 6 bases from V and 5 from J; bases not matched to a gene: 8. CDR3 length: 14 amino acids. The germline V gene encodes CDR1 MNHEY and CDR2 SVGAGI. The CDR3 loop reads CASRSGTGIHEQYF. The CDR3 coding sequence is TGTGCCAGCAGATCCGGGACAGGGATCCACGAGCAGTACTTC.

CDR3 bases: TGTGCCATCGAGGCGGGAGCCCCCTACAATGAGCAGTTCTTC. This encodes CAIEAGAPYNEQFF. This sequence joins TRBV10-3 and TRBJ2-1; 7 nucleotides match TRBD2. The junction had 6 bases not matched to a gene; V was cut back by 8 bases and J by 2 bases. Germline CDR1 and CDR2: ENHRY and SYGVKD. The CDR3 runs to 14 residues.

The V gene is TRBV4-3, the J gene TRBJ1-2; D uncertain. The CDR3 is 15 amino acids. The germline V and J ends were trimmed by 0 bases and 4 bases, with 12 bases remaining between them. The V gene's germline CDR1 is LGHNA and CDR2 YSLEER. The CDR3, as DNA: TGCGCCAGCAGCCAAGAATCCCGCGGCGGCTATGGCTACACCTTC. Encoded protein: CASSQESRGGYGYTF.

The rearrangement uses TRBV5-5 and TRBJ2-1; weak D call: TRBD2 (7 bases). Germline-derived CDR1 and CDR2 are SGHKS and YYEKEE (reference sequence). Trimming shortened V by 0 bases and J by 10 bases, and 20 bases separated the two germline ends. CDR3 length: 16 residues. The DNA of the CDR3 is TGTGCCAGCAGCTTGGTGGGGGTGGGGGGGGCGGGGGAGCAGTTCTTC. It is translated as CASSLVGVGGAGEQFF.

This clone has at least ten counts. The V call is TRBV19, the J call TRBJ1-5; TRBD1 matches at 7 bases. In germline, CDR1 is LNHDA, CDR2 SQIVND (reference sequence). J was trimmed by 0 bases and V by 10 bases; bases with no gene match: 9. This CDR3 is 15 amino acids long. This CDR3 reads CATGGLGDSNQPQHF. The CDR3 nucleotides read TGTGCCACAGGGGGGTTGGGGGATAGCAATCAGCCCCAGCATTTT.

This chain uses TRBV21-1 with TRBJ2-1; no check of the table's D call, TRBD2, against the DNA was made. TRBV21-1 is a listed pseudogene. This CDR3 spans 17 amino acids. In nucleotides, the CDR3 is TGTGCCAGCAGCAAAGTAAAAGCTAGCGGGAGGCCGAATGAGCAGTTCTTC. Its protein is CASSKVKASGRPNEQFF.